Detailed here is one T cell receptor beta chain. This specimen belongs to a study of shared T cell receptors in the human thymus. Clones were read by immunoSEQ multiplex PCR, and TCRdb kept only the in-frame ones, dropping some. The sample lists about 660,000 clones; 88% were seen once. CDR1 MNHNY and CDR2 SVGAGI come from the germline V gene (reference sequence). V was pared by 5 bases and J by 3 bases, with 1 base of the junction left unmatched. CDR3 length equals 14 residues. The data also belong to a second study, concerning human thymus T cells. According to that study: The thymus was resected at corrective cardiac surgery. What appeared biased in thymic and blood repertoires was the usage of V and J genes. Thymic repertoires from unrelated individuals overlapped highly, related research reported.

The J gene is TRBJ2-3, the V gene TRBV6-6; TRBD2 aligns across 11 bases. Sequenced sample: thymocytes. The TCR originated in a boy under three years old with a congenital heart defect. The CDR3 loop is CASSPSGRTDTQYF. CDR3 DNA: TGTGCCAGCAGTCCTAGCGGGAGGACAGATACGCAGTATTTT.